These 10 T cell receptor beta chains were sequenced from one sample in a study of PD-1 blockade in classical Hodgkin lymphoma. Relapse after autologous stem cell transplantation occurred in every patient, and brentuximab vedotin exposure varied. Data came from immunoSEQ multiplex PCR; TCRdb stores just in-frame clones and leaves some out. Of some 100,000 clones in the sample, roughly 92% are singletons; the top ten hold 2.5% to 3.5%. The sequences come from peripheral blood mononuclear cells (PBMCs), collected at baseline. The receptors here all came from a human donor with classical Hodgkin lymphoma.

In this sample, this clone turned up a few times. V usage is TRBV7-3 and J usage is TRBJ2-1; unclear D gene. Looked up from germline, CDR1 is SGHTA and CDR2 is FQGTGA. The CDR3 length is 12 residues. The germline V and J ends were trimmed by 5 bases and 3 bases, with 5 bases remaining between them. The CDR3 spells CASSPRYNEQFF. DNA for the CDR3: TGTGCCAGCAGCCCCCGCTACAATGAGCAGTTCTTC.

V gene TRBV4-1 combines with J gene TRBJ2-5, with 13 bases fitting TRBD2. Germline lookup yields CDR1 MGHRA and CDR2 YSYEKL. The CDR3 length is 18 residues. V was pared by 1 base and J by 2 bases, with 7 bases of the junction left unmatched. CDR3 region: CASSQVRLAGGWQETQYF. The CDR3 DNA sequence: TGCGCCAGCAGCCAAGTGCGACTAGCGGGAGGTTGGCAAGAGACCCAGTACTTC.

The rearrangement uses TRBV4-1 and TRBJ2-7; weak D call: TRBD1 (6 bases). The CDR3 extends over 16 amino acids. V gave up 0 bases and J gave up 2 bases, with 14 bases separating them. The germline CDR1 and CDR2 sequences are MGHRA and YSYEKL. In DNA, the CDR3 is TGCGCCAGCAGCCAAGAATGGGGACACGCAACCTACGAGCAGTACTTC. Its protein product is CASSQEWGHATYEQYF.

This clone was detected once. The chain links TRBV6-1 to TRBJ2-6; D ambiguous. The CDR3 is made up of 15 amino acids. Germline CDR1 reads MNHNS; CDR2 reads SASEGT. V was trimmed by 3 bases and J by 4 bases, leaving 10 bases between them. The CDR3 here is CASSDRIWGANVLTF. The CDR3 DNA is TGTGCCAGCAGTGACCGTATTTGGGGGGCCAACGTCCTGACTTTC.

The chain employs TRBV6-5 and TRBJ1-5; no clear D. Looked up from germline, CDR1 is MNHEY and CDR2 is SVGAGI. This CDR3 spans 14 amino acids. The V end lost 0 bases, the J end lost 3 bases, and 6 bases lay between the germline ends. CDR3 residues: CASSYSRDNQPQHF. CDR3 coding DNA: TGTGCCAGCAGTTACTCAAGGGACAATCAGCCCCAGCATTTT.

The chain employs TRBV7-9 and TRBJ2-3, with 7 bases matching TRBD2. The CDR3 totals 16 residues. Trimming took 1 base from V and 1 from J; bases not matched to a gene: 5. Germline V CDR1 and CDR2: SEHNR, FQNEAQ (reference sequence). The CDR3 DNA follows: TGTGCCAGCAGCTTAGATCGGCTAGCGGGCACAGATACGCAGTATTTT. It yields the protein CASSLDRLAGTDTQYF.

This clone showed up just a few times. The genes are TRBV5-1 and TRBJ2-2; D unclear. In germline, CDR1 is SGHRS, CDR2 YFSETQ. The V end lost 4 bases, the J end lost 8 bases, and 15 bases lay between the germline ends. The CDR3 has 14 amino acids. For the CDR3, the DNA is TGCGCCAGCAGCCCAAACAGTGTACGGGGGGAGCTGTTTTTT. Protein: CASSPNSVRGELFF.

The rearrangement links TRBV28 to TRBJ2-7, with TRBD1 matching 8 bases. The CDR3 totals 13 residues. The germline CDR1 and CDR2 sequences are MDHEN and SYDVKM. After removal of 7 bases from V and 5 bases from J, the junction contained 7 bases not matched to a gene. The chain's CDR3 is CASTQGAGDEQYF. The CDR3 region has the DNA TGTGCCAGCACCCAGGGGGCGGGCGACGAGCAGTACTTC.

The gene calls are TRBV7-3 and TRBJ2-3; TRBD2 matches at 7 bases. The germline V gene encodes CDR1 SGHTA and CDR2 FQGTGA. The V segment lost 3 bases and the J segment 6 bases; nucleotides outside the gene matches: 18. This CDR3 has 18 amino acids. CDR3: CASSFGPPGGSRPDTQYF. As DNA, the CDR3 is TGTGCCAGCAGCTTTGGTCCTCCCGGCGGGAGTAGGCCGGATACGCAGTATTTT.

The rearrangement links TRBV28 to TRBJ1-3; 9 positions agree with TRBD1. V lost 6 bases to trimming and J lost 4 bases; unmatched junction nucleotides: 10. The V gene's germline CDR1 is MDHEN and CDR2 SYDVKM. The CDR3 has 16 amino acids. CDR3 nucleotides: TGTGCCAGCAGGTCCCCCGGGACAGGGCCAGGAAACACCATATATTTT. Its protein is CASRSPGTGPGNTIYF.